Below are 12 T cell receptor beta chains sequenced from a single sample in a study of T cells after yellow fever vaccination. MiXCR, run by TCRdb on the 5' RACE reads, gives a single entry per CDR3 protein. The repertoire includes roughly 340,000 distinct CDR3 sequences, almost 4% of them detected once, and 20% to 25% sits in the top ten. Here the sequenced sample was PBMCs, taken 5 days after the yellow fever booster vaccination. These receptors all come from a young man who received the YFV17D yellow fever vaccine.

The CDR3 loop is CASSYPTPSLHALQGHEQFF. As DNA, the CDR3 is TGTGCCAGCAGTTACCCTACTCCTAGCCTACATGCCCTTCAGGGCCATGAGCAGTTCTTC. The chain has TRBV6-6 and TRBJ2-1; TRBD1 or TRBD2 may be the D gene (5 bases each). This CDR3 region has 20 residues. Deletions cut 2 bases from V and 8 bases from J, with 31 bases between. Germline V gives CDR1 MNHNY, CDR2 SVGAGI (reference sequence).

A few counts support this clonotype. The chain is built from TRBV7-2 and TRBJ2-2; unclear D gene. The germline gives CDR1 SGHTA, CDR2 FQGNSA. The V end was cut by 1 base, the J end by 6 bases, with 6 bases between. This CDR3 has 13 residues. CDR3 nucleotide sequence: TGTGCCAGCAGCTTAGGTCTAGCCGGGGAGCTGTTTTTT. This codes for CASSLGLAGELFF.

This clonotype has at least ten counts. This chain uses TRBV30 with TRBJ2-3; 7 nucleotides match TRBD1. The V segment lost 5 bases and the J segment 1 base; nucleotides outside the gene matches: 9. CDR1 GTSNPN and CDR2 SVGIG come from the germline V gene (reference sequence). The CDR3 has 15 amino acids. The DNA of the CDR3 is TGTGCCTGGGAAAGACAGGGTTACGGCACAGATACGCAGTATTTT. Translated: CAWERQGYGTDTQYF.

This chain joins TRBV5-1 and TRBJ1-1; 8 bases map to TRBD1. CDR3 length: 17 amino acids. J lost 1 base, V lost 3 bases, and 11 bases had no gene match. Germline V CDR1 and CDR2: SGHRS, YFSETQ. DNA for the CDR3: TGCGCCAGCAGCTACGGACAGGGACTCGTTCGGAACACTGAAGCTTTCTTT. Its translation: CASSYGQGLVRNTEAFF.

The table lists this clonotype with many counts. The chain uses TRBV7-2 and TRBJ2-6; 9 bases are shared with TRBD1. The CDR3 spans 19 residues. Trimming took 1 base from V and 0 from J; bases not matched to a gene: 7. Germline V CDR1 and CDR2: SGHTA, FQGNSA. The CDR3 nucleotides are TGTGCCAGCAGCTTAGACCCGACAGGGGGGCTCTCTGGGGCCAACGTCCTGACTTTC. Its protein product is CASSLDPTGGLSGANVLTF.

The CDR3 nucleotides read TGTGCCAGCAGTGTTAGGGGACCGCAACCCCAAGAGACCCAGTACTTC. Its protein product is CASSVRGPQPQETQYF. The J gene is TRBJ2-5, the V gene TRBV6-1, with D tentatively TRBD1 or TRBD2 (5 bases each). The germline gives CDR1 MNHNS, CDR2 SASEGT. This CDR3 is 16 amino acids long. V was shortened by 4 bases and J by 1 base, with 16 bases between the two germline ends.

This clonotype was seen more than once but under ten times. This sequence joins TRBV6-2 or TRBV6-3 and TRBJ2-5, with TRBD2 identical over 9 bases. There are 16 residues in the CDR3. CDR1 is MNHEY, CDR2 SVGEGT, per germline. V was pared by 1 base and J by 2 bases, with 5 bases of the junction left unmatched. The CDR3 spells CASSYYEAGGQETQYF. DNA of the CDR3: TGTGCCAGCAGTTACTATGAGGCGGGGGGGCAAGAGACCCAGTACTTC.

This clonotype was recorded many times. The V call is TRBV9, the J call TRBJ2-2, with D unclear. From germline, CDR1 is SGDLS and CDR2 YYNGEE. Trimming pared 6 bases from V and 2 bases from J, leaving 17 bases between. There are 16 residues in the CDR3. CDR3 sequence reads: CASTPQWELNTGELFF. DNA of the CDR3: TGTGCCAGCACCCCCCAGTGGGAACTTAACACCGGGGAGCTGTTTTTT.

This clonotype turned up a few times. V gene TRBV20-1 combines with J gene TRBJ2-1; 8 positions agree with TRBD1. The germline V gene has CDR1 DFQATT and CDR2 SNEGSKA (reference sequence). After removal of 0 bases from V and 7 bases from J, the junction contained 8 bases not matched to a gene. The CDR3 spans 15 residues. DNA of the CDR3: TGCAGTGCTAGAGACCTCCGGACAGGGAGGAATGAGCAGTTCTTC. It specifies CSARDLRTGRNEQFF.

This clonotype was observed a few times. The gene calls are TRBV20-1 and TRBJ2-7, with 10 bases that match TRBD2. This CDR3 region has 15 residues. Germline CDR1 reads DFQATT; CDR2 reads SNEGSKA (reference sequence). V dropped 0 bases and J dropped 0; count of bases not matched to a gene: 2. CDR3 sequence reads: CSARDRTSGSYEQYF. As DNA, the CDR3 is TGCAGTGCTAGAGATAGGACTAGCGGCTCCTACGAGCAGTACTTC.

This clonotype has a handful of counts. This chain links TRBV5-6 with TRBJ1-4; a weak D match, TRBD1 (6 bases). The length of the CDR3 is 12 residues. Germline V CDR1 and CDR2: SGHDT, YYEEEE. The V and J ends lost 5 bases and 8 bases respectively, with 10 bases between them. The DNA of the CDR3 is TGTGCCAGCAGACAAAGGGGGGAAAAACTGTTTTTT. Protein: CASRQRGEKLFF.

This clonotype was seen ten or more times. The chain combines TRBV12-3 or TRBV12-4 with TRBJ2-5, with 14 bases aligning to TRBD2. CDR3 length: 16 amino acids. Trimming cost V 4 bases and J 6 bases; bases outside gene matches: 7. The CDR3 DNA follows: TGTGCCAGCAGTTCGACCGGGACTAGCGGGGGACAGACCCAGTACTTC. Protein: CASSSTGTSGGQTQYF.